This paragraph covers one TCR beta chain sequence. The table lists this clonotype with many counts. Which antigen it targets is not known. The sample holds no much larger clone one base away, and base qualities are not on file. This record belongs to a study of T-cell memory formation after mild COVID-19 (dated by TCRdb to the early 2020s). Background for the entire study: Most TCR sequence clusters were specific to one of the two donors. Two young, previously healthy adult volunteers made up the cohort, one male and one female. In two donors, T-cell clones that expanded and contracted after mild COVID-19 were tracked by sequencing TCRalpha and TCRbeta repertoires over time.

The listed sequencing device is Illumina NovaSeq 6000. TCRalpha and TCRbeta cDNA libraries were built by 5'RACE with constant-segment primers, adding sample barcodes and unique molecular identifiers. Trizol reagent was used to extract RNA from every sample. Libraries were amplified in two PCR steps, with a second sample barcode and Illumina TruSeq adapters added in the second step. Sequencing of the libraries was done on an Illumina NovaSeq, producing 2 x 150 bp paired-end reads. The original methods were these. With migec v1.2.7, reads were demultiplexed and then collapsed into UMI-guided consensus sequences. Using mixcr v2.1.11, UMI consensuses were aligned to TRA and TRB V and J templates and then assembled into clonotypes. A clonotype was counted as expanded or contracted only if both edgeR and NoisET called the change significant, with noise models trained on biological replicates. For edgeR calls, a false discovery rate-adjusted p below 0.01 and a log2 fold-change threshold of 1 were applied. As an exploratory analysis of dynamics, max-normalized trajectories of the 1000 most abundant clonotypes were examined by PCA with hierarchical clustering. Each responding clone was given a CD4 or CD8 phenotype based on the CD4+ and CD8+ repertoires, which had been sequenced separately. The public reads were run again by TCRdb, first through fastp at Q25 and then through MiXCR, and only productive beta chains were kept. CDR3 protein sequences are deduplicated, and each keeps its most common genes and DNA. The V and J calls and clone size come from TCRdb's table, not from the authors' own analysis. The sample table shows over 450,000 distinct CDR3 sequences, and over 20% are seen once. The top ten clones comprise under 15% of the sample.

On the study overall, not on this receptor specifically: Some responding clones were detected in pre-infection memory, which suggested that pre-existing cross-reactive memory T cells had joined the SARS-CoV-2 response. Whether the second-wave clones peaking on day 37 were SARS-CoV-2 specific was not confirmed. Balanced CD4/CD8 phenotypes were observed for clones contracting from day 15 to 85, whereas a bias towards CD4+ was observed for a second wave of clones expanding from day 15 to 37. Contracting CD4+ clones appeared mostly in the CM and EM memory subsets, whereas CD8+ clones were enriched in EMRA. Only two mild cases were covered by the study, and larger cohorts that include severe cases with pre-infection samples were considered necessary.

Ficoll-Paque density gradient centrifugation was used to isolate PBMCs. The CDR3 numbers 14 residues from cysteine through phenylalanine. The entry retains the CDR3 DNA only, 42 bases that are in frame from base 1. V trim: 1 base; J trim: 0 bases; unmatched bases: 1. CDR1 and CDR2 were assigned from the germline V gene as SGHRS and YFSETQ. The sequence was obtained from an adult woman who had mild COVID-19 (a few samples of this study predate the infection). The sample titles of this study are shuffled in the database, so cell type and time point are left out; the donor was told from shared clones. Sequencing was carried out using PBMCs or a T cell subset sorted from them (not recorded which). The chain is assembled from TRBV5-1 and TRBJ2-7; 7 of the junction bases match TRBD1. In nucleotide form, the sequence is TGCGCCAGCAGCTTGTGGGACAGCTCCTACGAGCAGTACTTC. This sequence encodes CASSLWDSSYEQYF.